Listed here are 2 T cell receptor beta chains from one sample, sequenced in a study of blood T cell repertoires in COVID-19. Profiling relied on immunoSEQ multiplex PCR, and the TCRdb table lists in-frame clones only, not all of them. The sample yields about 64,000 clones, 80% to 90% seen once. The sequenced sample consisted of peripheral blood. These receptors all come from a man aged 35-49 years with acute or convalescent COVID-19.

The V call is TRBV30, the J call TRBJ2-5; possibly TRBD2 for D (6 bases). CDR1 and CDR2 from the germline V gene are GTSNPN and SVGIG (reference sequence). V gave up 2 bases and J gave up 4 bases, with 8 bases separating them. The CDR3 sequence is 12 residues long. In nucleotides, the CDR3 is TGTGCCTGGAGTCCGGAGGGAGAGACCCAGTACTTC. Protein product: CAWSPEGETQYF.

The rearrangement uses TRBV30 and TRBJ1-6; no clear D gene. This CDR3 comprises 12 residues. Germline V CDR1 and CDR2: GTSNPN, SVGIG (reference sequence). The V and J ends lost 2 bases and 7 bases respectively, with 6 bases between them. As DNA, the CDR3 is TGTGCCTGGAGTCTCAGGAATTCACCCCTCCACTTT. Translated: CAWSLRNSPLHF. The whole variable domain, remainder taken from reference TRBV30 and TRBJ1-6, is SQTIHQWPATLVQPVGSPLSLECTVEGTSNPNLYWYRQAAGRGLQLLFYSVGIGQISSEVPQNLSASRPQDRQFILSSKKLLLSDSGFYLCAWSLRNSPLHFGNGTRLTVT.